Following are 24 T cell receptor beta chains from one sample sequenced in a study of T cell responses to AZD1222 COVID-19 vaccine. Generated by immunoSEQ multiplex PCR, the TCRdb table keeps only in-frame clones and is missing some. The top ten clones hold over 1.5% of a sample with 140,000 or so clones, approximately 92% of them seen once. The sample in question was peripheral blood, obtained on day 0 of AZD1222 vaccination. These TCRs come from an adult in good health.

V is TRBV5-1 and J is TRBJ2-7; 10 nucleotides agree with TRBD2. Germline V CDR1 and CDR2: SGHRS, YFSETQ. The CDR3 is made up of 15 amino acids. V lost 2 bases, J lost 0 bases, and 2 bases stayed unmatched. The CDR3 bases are TGCGCCAGCAGCTTAGGACTAGCGGTCTCCTACGAGCAGTACTTC. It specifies CASSLGLAVSYEQYF.

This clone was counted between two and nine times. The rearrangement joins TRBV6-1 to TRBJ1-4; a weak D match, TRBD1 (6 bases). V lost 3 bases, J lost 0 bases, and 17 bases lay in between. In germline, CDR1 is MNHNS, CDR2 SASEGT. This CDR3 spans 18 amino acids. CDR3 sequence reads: CASSEKQGYIATNEKLFF. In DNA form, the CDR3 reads TGTGCCAGCAGTGAGAAACAGGGTTACATTGCAACTAATGAAAAACTGTTTTTT.

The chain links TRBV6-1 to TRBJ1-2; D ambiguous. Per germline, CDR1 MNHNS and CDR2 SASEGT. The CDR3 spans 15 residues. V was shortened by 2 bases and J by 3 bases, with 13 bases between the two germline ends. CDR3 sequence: CASSESFGGHYGYTF. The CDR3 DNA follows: TGTGCCAGCAGTGAAAGTTTTGGCGGCCACTATGGCTACACCTTC.

The CDR3 here is CASSPRVEGGELFF. The CDR3 DNA reads as TGTGCCAGCAGCCCCCGGGTGGAGGGCGGGGAGCTGTTTTTT. The rearrangement joins TRBV28 to TRBJ2-2; a possible D gene is TRBD2 (6 bases). CDR1 and CDR2 (germline): MDHEN, SYDVKM. CDR3 length: 14 residues. V dropped 6 bases and J dropped 7 bases, with 15 bases sitting between them.

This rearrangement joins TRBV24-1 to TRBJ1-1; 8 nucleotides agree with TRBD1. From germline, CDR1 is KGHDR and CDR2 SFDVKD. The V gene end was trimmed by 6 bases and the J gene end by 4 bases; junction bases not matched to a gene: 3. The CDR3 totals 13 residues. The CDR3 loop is CATSRTGTTEAFF. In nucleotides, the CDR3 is TGTGCCACCAGTAGGACAGGGACCACTGAAGCTTTCTTT.

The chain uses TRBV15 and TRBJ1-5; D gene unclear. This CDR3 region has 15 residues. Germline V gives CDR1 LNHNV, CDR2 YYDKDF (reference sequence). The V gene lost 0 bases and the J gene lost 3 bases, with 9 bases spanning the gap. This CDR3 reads CATSRDRGHNQPQHF. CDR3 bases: TGTGCCACCAGCAGAGATCGAGGGCACAATCAGCCCCAGCATTTT.

This CDR3 is CASSDERGAGELFF. The CDR3, as DNA: TGTGCCAGCAGCGACGAGAGGGGAGCCGGGGAGCTGTTTTTT. The chain links TRBV9 to TRBJ2-2, with D perhaps matching TRBD1 or TRBD2 (5 bases each). Germline lookup yields CDR1 SGDLS and CDR2 YYNGEE. The CDR3 is 14 residues long. Trimming removed 3 bases from V and 6 bases from J, with 12 bases in between. Supplemented by reference TRBV9 and TRBJ2-2, the full variable domain reads DSGVTQTPKHLITATGQRVTLRCSPRSGDLSVYWYQQSLDQGLQFLIQYYNGEERAKGNILERFSAQQFPDLHSELNLSSLELGDSALYFCASSDERGAGELFFGEGSRLTVL.

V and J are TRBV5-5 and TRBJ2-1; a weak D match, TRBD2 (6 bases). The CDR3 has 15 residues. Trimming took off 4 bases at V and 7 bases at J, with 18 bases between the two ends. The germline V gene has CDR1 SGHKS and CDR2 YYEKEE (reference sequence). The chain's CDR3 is CASSTLAGSMNEQFF. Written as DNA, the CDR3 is TGTGCCAGCAGCACCTTGGCGGGATCTATGAATGAGCAGTTCTTC.

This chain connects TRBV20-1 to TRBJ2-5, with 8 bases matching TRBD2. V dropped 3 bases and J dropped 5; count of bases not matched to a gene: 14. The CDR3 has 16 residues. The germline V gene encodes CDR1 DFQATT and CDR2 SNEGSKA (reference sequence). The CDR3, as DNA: TGCAGTGCTAGTCAAGCGGGAGTGATGCTGGGCGAGACCCAGTACTTC. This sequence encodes CSASQAGVMLGETQYF.

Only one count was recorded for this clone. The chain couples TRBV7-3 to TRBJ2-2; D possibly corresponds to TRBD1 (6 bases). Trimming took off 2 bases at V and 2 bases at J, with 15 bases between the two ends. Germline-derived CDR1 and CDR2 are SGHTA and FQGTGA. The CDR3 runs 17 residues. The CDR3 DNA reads TGTGCCAGCAGCTTAGGGGGCCTGCGGGTCAACACCGGGGAGCTGTTTTTT. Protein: CASSLGGLRVNTGELFF.

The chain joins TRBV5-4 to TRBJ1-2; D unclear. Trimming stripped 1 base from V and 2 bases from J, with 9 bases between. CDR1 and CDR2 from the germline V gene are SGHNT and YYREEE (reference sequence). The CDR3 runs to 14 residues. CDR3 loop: CASSLSYGNYGYTF. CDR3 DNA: TGTGCCAGCAGCTTGTCTTATGGAAACTATGGCTACACCTTC.

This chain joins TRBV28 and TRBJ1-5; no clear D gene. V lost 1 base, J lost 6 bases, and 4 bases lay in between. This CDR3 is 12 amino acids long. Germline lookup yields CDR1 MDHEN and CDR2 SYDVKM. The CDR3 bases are TGTGCCAGCAGTTTATTGAGTCAGCCCCAGCATTTT. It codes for CASSLLSQPQHF.

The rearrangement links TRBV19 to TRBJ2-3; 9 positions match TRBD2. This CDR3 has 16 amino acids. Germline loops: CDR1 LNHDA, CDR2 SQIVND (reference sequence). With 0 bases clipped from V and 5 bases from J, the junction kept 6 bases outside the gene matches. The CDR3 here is CASSIEAGLARDTQYF. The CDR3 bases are TGTGCCAGTAGTATAGAGGCGGGACTAGCACGAGATACGCAGTATTTT.

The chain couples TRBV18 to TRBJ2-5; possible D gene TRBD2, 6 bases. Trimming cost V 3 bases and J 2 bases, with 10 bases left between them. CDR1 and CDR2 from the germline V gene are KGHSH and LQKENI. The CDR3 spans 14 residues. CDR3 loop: CASSPREPQETQYF. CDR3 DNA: TGTGCCAGCTCACCTCGGGAGCCTCAAGAGACCCAGTACTTC.

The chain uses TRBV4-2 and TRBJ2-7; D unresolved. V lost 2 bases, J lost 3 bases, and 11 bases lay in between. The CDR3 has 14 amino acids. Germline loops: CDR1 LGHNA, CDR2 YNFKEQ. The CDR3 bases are TGTGCCAGCAGCCAAATCGACGGAGTCTACGAGCAGTACTTC. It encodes CASSQIDGVYEQYF.

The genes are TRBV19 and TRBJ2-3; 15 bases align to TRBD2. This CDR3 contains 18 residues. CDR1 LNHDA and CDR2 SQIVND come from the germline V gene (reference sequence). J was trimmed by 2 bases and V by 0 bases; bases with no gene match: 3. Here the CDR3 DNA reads TGTGCCAGTAGTATAGAAGGGACTAGCGGGAGGCTCACAGATACGCAGTATTTT. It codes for CASSIEGTSGRLTDTQYF.

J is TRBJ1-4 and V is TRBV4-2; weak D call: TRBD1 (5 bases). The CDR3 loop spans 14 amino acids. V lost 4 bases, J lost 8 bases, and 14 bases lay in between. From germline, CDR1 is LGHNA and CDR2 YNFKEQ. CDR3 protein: CASSLTGTEEKLFF. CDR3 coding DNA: TGTGCCAGCAGCCTTACAGGTACGGAAGAAAAACTGTTTTTT.

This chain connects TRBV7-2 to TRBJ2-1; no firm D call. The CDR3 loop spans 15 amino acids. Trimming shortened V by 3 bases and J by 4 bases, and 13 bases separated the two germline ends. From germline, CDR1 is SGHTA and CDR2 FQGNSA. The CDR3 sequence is CASSFLIGRYNEQFF. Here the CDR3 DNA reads TGTGCCAGCAGCTTTCTCATCGGTAGGTACAATGAGCAGTTCTTC.

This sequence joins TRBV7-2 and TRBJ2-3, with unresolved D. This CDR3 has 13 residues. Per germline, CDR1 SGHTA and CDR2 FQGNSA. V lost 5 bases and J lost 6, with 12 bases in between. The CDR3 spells CASSMRFWDTQYF. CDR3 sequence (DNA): TGTGCCAGCAGCATGCGATTCTGGGATACGCAGTATTTT.

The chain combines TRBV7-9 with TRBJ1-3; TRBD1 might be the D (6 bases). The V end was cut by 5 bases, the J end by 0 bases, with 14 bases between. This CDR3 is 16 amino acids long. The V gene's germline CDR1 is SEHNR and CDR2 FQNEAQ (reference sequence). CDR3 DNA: TGTGCCAGCAGCACCCGACAGGTTAACTCTGGAAACACCATATATTTT. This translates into CASSTRQVNSGNTIYF.

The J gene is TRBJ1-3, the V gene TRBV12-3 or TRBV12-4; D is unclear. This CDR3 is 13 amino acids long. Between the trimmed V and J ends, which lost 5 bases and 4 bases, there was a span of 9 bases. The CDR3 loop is CASSLTTGNTIYF. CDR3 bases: TGTGCCAGCAGTCTAACGACCGGAAACACCATATATTTT.

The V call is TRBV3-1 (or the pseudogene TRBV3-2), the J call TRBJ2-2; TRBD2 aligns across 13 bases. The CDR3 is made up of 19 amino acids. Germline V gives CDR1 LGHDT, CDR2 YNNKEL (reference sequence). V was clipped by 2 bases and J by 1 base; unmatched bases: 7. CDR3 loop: CASSQPGLAGIENTGELFF. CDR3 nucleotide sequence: TGTGCCAGCAGCCAACCGGGACTAGCGGGAATCGAGAACACCGGGGAGCTGTTTTTT.

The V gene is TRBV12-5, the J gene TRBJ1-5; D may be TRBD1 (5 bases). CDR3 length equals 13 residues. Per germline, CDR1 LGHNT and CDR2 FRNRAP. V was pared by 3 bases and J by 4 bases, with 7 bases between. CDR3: CASGLEGNQPQHF. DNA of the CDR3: TGTGCTAGTGGTTTAGAGGGGAATCAGCCCCAGCATTTT.

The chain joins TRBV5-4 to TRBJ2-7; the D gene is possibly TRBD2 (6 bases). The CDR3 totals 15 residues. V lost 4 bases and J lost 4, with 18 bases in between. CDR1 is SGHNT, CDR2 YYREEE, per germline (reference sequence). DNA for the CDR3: TGTGCCAGCAGCAGGGCGGCGGGACTGGAGTACGAGCAGTACTTC. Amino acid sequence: CASSRAAGLEYEQYF.